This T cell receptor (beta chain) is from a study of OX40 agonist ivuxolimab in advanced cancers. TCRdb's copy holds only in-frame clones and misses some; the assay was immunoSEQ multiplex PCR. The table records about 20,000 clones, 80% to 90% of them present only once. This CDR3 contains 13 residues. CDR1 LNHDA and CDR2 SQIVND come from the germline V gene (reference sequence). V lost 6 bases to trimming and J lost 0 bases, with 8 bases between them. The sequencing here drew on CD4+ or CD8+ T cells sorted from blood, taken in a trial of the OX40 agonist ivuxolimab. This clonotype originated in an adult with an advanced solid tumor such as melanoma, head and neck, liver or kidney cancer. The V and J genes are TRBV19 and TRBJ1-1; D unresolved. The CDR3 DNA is TGTGCCAGTAGCCTGGGGATGAACACTGAAGCTTTCTTT. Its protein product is CASSLGMNTEAFF.